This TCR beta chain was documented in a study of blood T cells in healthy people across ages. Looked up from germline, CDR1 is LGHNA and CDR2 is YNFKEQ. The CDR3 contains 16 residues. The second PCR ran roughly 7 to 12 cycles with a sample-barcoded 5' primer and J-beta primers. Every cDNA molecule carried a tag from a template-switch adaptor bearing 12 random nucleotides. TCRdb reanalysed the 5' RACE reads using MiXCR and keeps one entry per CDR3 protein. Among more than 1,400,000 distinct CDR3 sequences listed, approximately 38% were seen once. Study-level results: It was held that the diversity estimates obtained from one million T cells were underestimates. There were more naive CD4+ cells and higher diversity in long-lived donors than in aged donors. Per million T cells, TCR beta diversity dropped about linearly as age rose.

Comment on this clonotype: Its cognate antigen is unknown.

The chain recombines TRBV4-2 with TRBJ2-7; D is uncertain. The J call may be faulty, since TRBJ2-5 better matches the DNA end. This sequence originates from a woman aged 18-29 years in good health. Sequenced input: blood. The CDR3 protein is CASSQVSRLGQETQYF. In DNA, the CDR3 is TGTGCCAGCAGCCAAGTGAGCCGACTGGGGCAAGAGACCCAGTACTTC.